The sequence of this TCR beta chain was determined in a study of blood T cells in healthy people across ages. PCR was performed a second time for 7 to 11 cycles using a sample-barcoded 5' primer and a J-beta primer mix. TCRdb reprocessed the 5' RACE reads via MiXCR and lists one record per CDR3 protein. The repertoire has 730,000 or so distinct CDR3 sequences, roughly two fifths of them found once; the top ten carry about 20%. The length of the CDR3 is 13 residues. Germline CDR1 and CDR2: SGHRS and YFSETQ. The source is a woman aged 55-75 years in good health. Sample: blood. The J gene is TRBJ2-7, the V gene TRBV5-1; 7 nucleotides agree with TRBD2. The end of the DNA aligns better with TRBJ2-5, so the J call may be wrong. Written as DNA, the CDR3 is TGCGCCAGCGGCAGGACTAGAGTGGAGACCCAGTACTTC. It encodes CASGRTRVETQYF.